The present entry profiles one T cell receptor (beta chain) with its context. Its cognate antigen is unknown. This sample was taken from a study of T cells expressing NK-cell markers. The authors made TCR beta cDNA libraries by 5'RACE template switching. This switching added a universal primer site and UMIs. Reanalyzing the 5' RACE reads, TCRdb keeps one entry per CDR3 protein, without DNA. The table lists approximately 150,000 distinct CDR3 sequences. The study's findings and limits: For over 5 donors, the dominant NKG2C+ clonotypes made up roughly 1.0-7.0% of their CD8+ T cells. Clarity on HCMV specificity was lacking for the expanded NKG2C+ T cell clones. Researchers report these clonotypes also headed the CD3+CD56-NKG2C+ fraction in several donors.

Germline loops: CDR1 SGHKS, CDR2 YYEKEE (reference sequence). The CDR3 loop spans 15 amino acids. This TCR was recovered from a man younger than 35 in good health. The V and J genes are TRBV5-5 and TRBJ2-2. Sequencing was done on a sample of blood T cells: a sorted CD56 or NKG2C T cell subset, CD4+ or CD8+ T cells, or bulk PBMC T cells (not recorded which). The CDR3 region is CASSLWDTNTGELFF.